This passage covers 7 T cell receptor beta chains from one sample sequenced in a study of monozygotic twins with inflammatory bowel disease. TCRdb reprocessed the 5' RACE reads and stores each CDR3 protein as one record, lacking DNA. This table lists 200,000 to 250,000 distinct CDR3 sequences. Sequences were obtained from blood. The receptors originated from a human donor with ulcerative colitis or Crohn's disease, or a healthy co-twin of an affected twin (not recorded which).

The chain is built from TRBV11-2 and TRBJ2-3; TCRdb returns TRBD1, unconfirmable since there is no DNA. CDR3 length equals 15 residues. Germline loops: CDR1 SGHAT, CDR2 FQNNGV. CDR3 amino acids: CASSLERGTTDTQYF. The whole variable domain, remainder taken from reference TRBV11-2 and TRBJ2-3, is EAGVAQSPRYKIIEKRQSVAFWCNPISGHATLYWYQQILGQGPKLLIQFQNNGVVDDSQLPKDRFSAERLKGVDSTLKIQPAKLEDSAVYLCASSLERGTTDTQYFGPGTRLTVL.

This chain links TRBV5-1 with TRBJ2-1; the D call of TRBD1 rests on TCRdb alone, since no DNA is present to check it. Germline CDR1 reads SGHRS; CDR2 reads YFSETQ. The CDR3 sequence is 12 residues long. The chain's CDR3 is CASSPGVDEQFF.

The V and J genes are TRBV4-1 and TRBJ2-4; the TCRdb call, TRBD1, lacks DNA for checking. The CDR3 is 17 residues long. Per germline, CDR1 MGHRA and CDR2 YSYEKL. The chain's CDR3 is CASSQDPGPVSKNIQYF.

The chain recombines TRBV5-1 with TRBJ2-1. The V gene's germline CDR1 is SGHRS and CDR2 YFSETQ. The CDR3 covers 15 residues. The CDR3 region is CASSQYNGVLDEQFF.

CDR3 amino acids: CASSQSFPDNEQYF. J is TRBJ2-7 and V is TRBV23-1; TCRdb designates TRBD1, a call that cannot be tested without DNA. TRBV23-1 carries the ORF label, with uncertain function. The CDR3 loop spans 14 amino acids.

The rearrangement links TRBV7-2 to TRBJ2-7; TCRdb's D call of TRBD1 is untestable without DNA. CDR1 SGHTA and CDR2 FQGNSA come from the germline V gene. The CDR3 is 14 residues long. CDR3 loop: CASSLAMGAYEQYF.

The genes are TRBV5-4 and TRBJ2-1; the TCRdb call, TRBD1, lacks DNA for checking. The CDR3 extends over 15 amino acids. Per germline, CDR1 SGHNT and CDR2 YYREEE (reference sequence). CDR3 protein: CASSPGPPEENEQFF.